The source of this T cell receptor (beta chain) is a study of blood T cell repertoires in COVID-19. Overall study: The study drew acute and convalescent COVID-19 samples from the United States, Italy and Spain. Sample material is recorded as cDNA or gDNA derived from T cells, B-cell-depleted T cells, or PBMCs.

Looked up from germline, CDR1 is MNHEY and CDR2 is SVGAGI. With 4 bases removed from V and 5 bases from J, the gap between germline ends came to 11 bases. The CDR3 consists of 14 residues. Original processing notes: Nucleated cell counts were estimated from reference gene primer amplification. TCRdb keeps only in-frame clones here, not all; method: immunoSEQ multiplex PCR. That table gives V, J and clone size, and the DNA gave D and trimming. The sample comprises approximately 100,000 clones, approximately 84% of which are singletons, and roughly 29% rests with the top ten. The sequence was obtained from a man aged 55 to 70 with acute or convalescent COVID-19. This chain links TRBV6-5 with TRBJ1-4; no reliable D call. The material sequenced was peripheral blood. The CDR3 sequence is CASSWASWNEKLFF. The CDR3 DNA is TGTGCCAGCAGTTGGGCGTCGTGGAATGAAAAACTGTTTTTT.